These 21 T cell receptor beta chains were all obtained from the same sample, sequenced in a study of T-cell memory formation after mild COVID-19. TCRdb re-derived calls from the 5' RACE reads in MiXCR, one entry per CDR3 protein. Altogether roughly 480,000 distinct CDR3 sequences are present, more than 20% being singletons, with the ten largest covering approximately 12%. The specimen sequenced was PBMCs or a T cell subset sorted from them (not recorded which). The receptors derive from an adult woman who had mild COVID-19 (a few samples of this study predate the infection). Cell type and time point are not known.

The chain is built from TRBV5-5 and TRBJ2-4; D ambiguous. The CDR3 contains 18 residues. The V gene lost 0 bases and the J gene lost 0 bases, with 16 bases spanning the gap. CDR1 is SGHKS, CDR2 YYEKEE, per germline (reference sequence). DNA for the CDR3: TGTGCCAGCAGCTTGGCCAACGCTTTTGACCTAGCCAAAAACATTCAGTACTTC. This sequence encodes CASSLANAFDLAKNIQYF.

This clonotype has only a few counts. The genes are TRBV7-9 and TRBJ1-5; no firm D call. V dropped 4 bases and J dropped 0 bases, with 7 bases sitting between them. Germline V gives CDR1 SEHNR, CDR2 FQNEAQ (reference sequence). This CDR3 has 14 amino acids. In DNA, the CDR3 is TGTGCCAGCAGCTCGCAGAGTAGCAATCAGCCCCAGCATTTT. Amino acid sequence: CASSSQSSNQPQHF.

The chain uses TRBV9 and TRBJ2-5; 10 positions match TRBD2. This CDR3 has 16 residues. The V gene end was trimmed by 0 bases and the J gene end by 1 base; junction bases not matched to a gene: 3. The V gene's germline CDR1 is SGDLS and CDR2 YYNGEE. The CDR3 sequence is CASSVGASGGQETQYF. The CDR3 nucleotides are TGTGCCAGCAGCGTAGGGGCTAGCGGGGGCCAAGAGACCCAGTACTTC. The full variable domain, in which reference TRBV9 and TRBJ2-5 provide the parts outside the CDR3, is DSGVTQTPKHLITATGQRVTLRCSPRSGDLSVYWYQQSLDQGLQFLIQYYNGEERAKGNILERFSAQQFPDLHSELNLSSLELGDSALYFCASSVGASGGQETQYFGPGTRLLVL.

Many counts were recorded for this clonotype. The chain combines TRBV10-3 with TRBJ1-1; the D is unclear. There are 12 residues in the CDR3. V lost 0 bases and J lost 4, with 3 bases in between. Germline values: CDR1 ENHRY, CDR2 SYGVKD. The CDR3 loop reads CAISESGTEAFF. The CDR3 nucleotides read TGTGCCATCAGTGAGTCAGGCACTGAAGCTTTCTTT.

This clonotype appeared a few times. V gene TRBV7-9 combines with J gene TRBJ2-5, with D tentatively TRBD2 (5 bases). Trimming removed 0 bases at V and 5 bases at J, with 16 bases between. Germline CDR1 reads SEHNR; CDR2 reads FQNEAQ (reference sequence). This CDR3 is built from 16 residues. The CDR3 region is CASSLASTRVRETQYF. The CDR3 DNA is TGTGCCAGCAGCTTAGCTTCAACGAGGGTTAGGGAGACCCAGTACTTC.

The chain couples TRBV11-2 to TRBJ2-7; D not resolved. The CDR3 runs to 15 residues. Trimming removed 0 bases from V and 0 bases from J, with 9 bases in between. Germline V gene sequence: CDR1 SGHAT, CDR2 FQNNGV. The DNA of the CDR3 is TGTGCCAGCAGCTTAGATGCCTATCTCTCCTACGAGCAGTACTTC. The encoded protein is CASSLDAYLSYEQYF.

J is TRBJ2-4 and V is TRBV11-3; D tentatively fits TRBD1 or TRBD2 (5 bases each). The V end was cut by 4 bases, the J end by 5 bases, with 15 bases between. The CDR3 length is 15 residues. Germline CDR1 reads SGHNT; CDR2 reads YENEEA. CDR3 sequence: CASSSGPSWENIQYF. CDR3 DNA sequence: TGTGCCAGCAGCTCGGGGCCCTCATGGGAAAACATTCAGTACTTC.

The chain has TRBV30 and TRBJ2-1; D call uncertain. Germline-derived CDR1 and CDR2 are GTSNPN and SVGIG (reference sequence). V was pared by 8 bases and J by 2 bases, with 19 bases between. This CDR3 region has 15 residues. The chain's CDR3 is CASLMSLYAYNEQFF. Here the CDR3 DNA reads TGTGCCAGCCTAATGAGTTTATACGCCTACAATGAGCAGTTCTTC.

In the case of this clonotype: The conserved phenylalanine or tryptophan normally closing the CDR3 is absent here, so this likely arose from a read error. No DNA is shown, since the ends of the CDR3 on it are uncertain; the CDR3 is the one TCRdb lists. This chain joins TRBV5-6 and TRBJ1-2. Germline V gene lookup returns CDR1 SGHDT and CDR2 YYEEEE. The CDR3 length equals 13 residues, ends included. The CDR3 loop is CASSSLTARGGRY.

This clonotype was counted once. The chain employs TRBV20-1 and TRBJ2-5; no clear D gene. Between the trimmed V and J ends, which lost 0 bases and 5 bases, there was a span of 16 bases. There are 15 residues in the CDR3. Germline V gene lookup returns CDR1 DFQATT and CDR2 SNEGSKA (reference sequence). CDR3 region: CSARDLKGLGETQYF. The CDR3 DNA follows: TGCAGTGCTAGAGATCTGAAGGGATTGGGGGAGACCCAGTACTTC.

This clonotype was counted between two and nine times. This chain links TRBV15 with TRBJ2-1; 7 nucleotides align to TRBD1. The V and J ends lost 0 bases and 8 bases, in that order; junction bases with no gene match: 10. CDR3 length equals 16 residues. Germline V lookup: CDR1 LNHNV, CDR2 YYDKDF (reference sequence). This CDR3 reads CATSRDRQGHRYEQFF. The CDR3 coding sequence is TGTGCCACCAGCAGAGACCGACAGGGTCACCGTTATGAGCAGTTCTTC.

CDR3: CASSIMDSNQPQHF. CDR3 DNA sequence: TGCGCCAGCAGCATCATGGATAGCAATCAGCCCCAGCATTTT. The genes are TRBV4-1 and TRBJ1-5, with D unresolved. The CDR3 runs to 14 residues. Trimming stripped 5 bases from V and 0 bases from J, with 8 bases between. Germline V gene data show CDR1 as MGHRA and CDR2 as YSYEKL.

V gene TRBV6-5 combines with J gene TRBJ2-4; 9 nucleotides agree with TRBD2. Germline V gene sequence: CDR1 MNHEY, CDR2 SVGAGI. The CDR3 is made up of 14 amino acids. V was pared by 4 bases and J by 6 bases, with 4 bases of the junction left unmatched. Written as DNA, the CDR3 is TGTGCCAGCAGTTCCGGACTAGCGACAAACATTCAGTACTTC. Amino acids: CASSSGLATNIQYF.

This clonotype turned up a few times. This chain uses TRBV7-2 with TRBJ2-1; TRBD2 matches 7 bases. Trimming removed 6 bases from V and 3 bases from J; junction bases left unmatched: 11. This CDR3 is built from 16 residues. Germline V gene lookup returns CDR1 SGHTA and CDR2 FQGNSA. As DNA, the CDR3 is TGTGCCAGCAGTCCCGGCCCGGGCGGGAGCTACAATGAGCAGTTCTTC. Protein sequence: CASSPGPGGSYNEQFF.

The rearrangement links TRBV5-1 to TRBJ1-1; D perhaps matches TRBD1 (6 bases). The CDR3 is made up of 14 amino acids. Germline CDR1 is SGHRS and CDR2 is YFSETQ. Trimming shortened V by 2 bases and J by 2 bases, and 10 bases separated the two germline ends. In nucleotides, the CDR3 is TGCGCCAGCAGCTTTGCAGGGGACAACACTGAAGCTTTCTTT. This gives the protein CASSFAGDNTEAFF.

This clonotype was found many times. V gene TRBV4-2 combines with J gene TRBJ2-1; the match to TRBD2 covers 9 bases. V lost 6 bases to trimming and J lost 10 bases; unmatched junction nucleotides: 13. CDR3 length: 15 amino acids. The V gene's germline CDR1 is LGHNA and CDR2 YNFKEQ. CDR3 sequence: CASSTGSSGVREQFF. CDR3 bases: TGTGCCAGCAGTACAGGGTCTAGCGGGGTTCGAGAGCAGTTCTTC.

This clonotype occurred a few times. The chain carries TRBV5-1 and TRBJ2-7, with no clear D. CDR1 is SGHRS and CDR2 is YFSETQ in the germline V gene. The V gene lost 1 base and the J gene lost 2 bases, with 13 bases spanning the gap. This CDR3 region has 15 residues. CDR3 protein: CASSLTPGTTYEQYF. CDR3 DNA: TGCGCCAGCAGCTTGACGCCGGGTACCACCTACGAGCAGTACTTC.

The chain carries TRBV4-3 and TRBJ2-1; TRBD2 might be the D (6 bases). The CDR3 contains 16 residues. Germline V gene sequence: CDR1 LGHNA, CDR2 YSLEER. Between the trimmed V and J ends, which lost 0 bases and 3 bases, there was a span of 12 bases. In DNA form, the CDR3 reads TGCGCCAGCAGCCAAGATAGGCTAGCGTTCTACAATGAGCAGTTCTTC. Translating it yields CASSQDRLAFYNEQFF.

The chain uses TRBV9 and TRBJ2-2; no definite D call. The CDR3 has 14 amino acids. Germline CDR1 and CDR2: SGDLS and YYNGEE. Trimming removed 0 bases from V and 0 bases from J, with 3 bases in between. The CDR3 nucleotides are TGTGCCAGCAGCGTAGTAGCGAACACCGGGGAGCTGTTTTTT. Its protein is CASSVVANTGELFF.

CDR3 sequence reads: CASSRQAAERDTQYF. CDR3 coding DNA: TGTGCCAGCAGCCGACAGGCTGCGGAACGAGATACGCAGTATTTT. The chain is built from TRBV7-3 and TRBJ2-3, with D tentatively TRBD1 (6 bases). Germline CDR1 and CDR2: SGHTA and FQGTGA. Deletions cut 5 bases from V and 5 bases from J, with 17 bases between. The CDR3 sequence is 15 residues long.

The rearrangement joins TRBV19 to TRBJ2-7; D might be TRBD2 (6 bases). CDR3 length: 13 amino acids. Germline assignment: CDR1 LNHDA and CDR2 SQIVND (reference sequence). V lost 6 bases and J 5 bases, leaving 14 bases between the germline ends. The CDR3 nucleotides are TGTGCCAGTAGCACTAGGAGGGGCGACGAGCAGTACTTC. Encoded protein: CASSTRRGDEQYF. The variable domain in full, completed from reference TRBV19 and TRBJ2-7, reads DGGITQSPKYLFRKEGQNVTLSCEQNLNHDAMYWYRQDPGQGLRLIYYSQIVNDFQKGDIAEGYSVSREKKESFPLTVTSAQKNPTAFYLCASSTRRGDEQYFGPGTRLTVT.